What follows are 30 T cell receptor beta chains derived from one specimen sequenced in a study of blood T cell repertoires in COVID-19. Produced via immunoSEQ multiplex PCR; TCRdb's table is partial and in-frame only. The table shows 150,000 or so clones, with around 85% occurring only once. Sequenced: peripheral blood. The receptors shown here come from a man in his 60s with COVID-19, enrolled during active disease.

V gene TRBV3-1 (or the pseudogene TRBV3-2) combines with J gene TRBJ2-4; D might be TRBD2 (5 bases). CDR1 and CDR2 (germline): LGHDT, YNNKEL (reference sequence). V was clipped by 1 base and J by 15 bases, with 19 bases between them. This CDR3 region has 14 residues. DNA for the CDR3: TGTGCCAGCAGCCAAGGACTAACAGCCAACATTTGGTACTTC. This sequence encodes CASSQGLTANIWYF.

This clone was seen only once. The chain employs TRBV12-3 or TRBV12-4 and TRBJ2-1, with D uncertain. CDR3 length equals 13 residues. V lost 1 base and J 9 bases, leaving 10 bases between the germline ends. The DNA of the CDR3 is TGTGCCAGCAGTTTAGGCGAGGTCGGTGAGCAGTTCTTC. Encoded protein: CASSLGEVGEQFF.

The rearrangement uses TRBV19 and TRBJ2-2, with D possibly TRBD1 on 6 matching bases. Trimming cost V 10 bases and J 3 bases, with 18 bases left between them. Germline CDR1 and CDR2: LNHDA and SQIVND (reference sequence). CDR3 length: 15 amino acids. CDR3 in amino acids: CATEQGLRYTGELFF. CDR3 coding DNA: TGTGCCACGGAACAGGGCCTTAGATACACCGGGGAGCTGTTTTTT.

CDR3: CATATGSNTEAFF. Written as DNA, the CDR3 is TGTGCCACTGCGACAGGGTCGAACACTGAAGCTTTCTTT. J is TRBJ1-1 and V is TRBV24-1; 7 nucleotides match TRBD1. Trimming removed 10 bases from V and 1 base from J; junction bases left unmatched: 5. The CDR3 runs 13 residues. The V gene's germline CDR1 is KGHDR and CDR2 SFDVKD.

The V call is TRBV7-2, the J call TRBJ1-3; a possible D gene is TRBD1 (6 bases). This CDR3 is built from 15 residues. V was clipped by 1 base and J by 2 bases, with 9 bases between them. CDR1 is SGHTA, CDR2 FQGNSA, per germline. This CDR3 is CASSLGEGAGNTIYF. In DNA, the CDR3 is TGTGCCAGCAGCTTAGGGGAGGGGGCTGGAAACACCATATATTTT.

V usage is TRBV19 and J usage is TRBJ1-5, with 9 bases identical to TRBD1. The germline V gene encodes CDR1 LNHDA and CDR2 SQIVND (reference sequence). V was clipped by 9 bases and J by 4 bases; unmatched bases: 7. The CDR3 contains 14 residues. CDR3 amino acids: CASLAGTGNQPQHF. CDR3 coding DNA: TGTGCCAGCCTGGCCGGGACAGGGAATCAGCCCCAGCATTTT.

The chain is built from TRBV19 and TRBJ2-7; maybe TRBD1 (6 bases). The V end was cut by 3 bases, the J end by 5 bases, with 11 bases between. This CDR3 contains 13 residues. Looked up from germline, CDR1 is LNHDA and CDR2 is SQIVND (reference sequence). Here the CDR3 reads CASSMRGFDEQYF. The CDR3 coding sequence is TGTGCCAGTAGTATGAGGGGGTTCGACGAGCAGTACTTC.

The gene calls are TRBV9 and TRBJ1-4; 8 nucleotides align to TRBD1. This CDR3 has 14 amino acids. CDR1 is SGDLS, CDR2 YYNGEE, per germline. The ends lost 1 base at V and 7 bases at J; junction bases unmatched: 3. Written as DNA, the CDR3 is TGTGCCAGCAGCGTAACAGGGGGAGCTGAAAAACTGTTTTTT. Its translation is CASSVTGGAEKLFF.

The chain carries TRBV27 and TRBJ1-4; D is uncertain. Germline V lookup: CDR1 MNHEY, CDR2 SMNVEV (reference sequence). The germline V and J ends were trimmed by 4 bases and 4 bases, with 13 bases remaining between them. This CDR3 spans 15 amino acids. This CDR3 is CASSSLPLNNEKLFF. DNA for the CDR3: TGTGCCAGCAGTTCACTGCCCCTGAATAATGAAAAACTGTTTTTT. Supplemented by reference TRBV27 and TRBJ1-4, the full variable domain reads EAQVTQNPRYLITVTGKKLTVTCSQNMNHEYMSWYRQDPGLGLRQIYYSMNVEVTDKGDVPEGYKVSRKEKRNFPLILESPSPNQTSLYFCASSSLPLNNEKLFFGSGTQLSVL.

The chain joins TRBV4-1 to TRBJ1-2; 9 bases map to TRBD1. The V gene end was trimmed by 4 bases and the J gene end by 3 bases; junction bases not matched to a gene: 9. The CDR3 has 16 residues. Germline V gene lookup returns CDR1 MGHRA and CDR2 YSYEKL. The CDR3 DNA follows: TGCGCCAGCAGCCGAGAACACCGACAGGGGGACTATGGCTACACCTTC. This sequence encodes CASSREHRQGDYGYTF.

The J gene is TRBJ2-2, the V gene TRBV13, with a possible D match to TRBD1 (6 bases). Trimming took off 6 bases at V and 6 bases at J, with 14 bases between the two ends. CDR3 length equals 14 residues. In germline, CDR1 is PRHDT, CDR2 FYEKMQ (reference sequence). The CDR3 region has the DNA TGTGCCAGCAGACAAAACAGGGTCTCCGGGGAGCTGTTTTTT. It codes for CASRQNRVSGELFF.

The rearrangement uses TRBV12-3 or TRBV12-4 and TRBJ1-2; D unclear. This CDR3 is built from 13 residues. V lost 6 bases, J lost 1 base, and 9 bases lay in between. The CDR3, as DNA: TGTGCCAGCAGACCCGACTTTAACTATGGCTACACCTTC. This sequence encodes CASRPDFNYGYTF.

The chain uses TRBV7-2 and TRBJ2-7; D unclear. The V and J ends lost 1 base and 1 base respectively, with 14 bases between them. The germline V gene encodes CDR1 SGHTA and CDR2 FQGNSA. The CDR3 contains 16 residues. CDR3 amino acids: CASSLGERFSSYEQYF. In DNA form, the CDR3 reads TGTGCCAGCAGCTTAGGTGAGAGATTTTCGTCCTACGAGCAGTACTTC.

This chain connects TRBV19 to TRBJ2-7; TRBD1 matches at 10 bases. CDR1 is LNHDA, CDR2 SQIVND, per germline (reference sequence). The CDR3 totals 15 residues. The J segment lost 6 bases and the V segment lost 4 bases, leaving 9 bases of the junction unmatched. CDR3 in DNA: TGTGCCAGTAGTACCGACAGGGGGCTGTGGGTCGAGCAGTACTTC. It is translated as CASSTDRGLWVEQYF.

V is TRBV28 and J is TRBJ1-2; TRBD1 might be the D (5 bases). This CDR3 spans 15 amino acids. V shed 8 bases and J shed 7 bases, with 23 bases lying between them. Germline-derived CDR1 and CDR2 are MDHEN and SYDVKM. The CDR3 loop reads CASAESGTMEGGYTF. The CDR3 DNA is TGTGCCAGCGCTGAATCGGGGACTATGGAGGGTGGCTACACCTTC.

This clone has a handful of counts. This chain links TRBV24-1 with TRBJ2-5, with no clear D. Trimming shortened V by 4 bases and J by 5 bases, and 10 bases separated the two germline ends. The CDR3 sequence is 13 residues long. Per germline, CDR1 KGHDR and CDR2 SFDVKD. The CDR3 region has the DNA TGTGCCACCAGTGACGCCATCCGGGAGACCCAGTACTTC. This gives the protein CATSDAIRETQYF.

The chain has TRBV4-3 and TRBJ2-3; 13 nucleotides line up with TRBD2. J lost 0 bases, V lost 0 bases, and 6 bases had no gene match. CDR1 LGHNA and CDR2 YSLEER come from the germline V gene. The CDR3 contains 19 residues. The CDR3 region is CASSQEWGTSGASTDTQYF. CDR3 coding DNA: TGCGCCAGCAGCCAAGAATGGGGGACTAGCGGGGCTAGCACAGATACGCAGTATTTT.

The chain recombines TRBV18 with TRBJ2-3, with D maybe TRBD2 (6 bases). Trimming removed 6 bases at V and 0 bases at J, with 13 bases between. Per the germline V gene, CDR1 is KGHSH and CDR2 is LQKENI. The CDR3 spans 15 residues. This CDR3 is CASSDVGTSTDTQYF. The CDR3 bases are TGTGCCAGCTCCGACGTCGGGACTAGCACAGATACGCAGTATTTT.

The chain links TRBV13 to TRBJ1-6, with D maybe TRBD1 (5 bases). Per the germline V gene, CDR1 is PRHDT and CDR2 is FYEKMQ (reference sequence). The CDR3 is 14 residues long. Trimming shortened V by 6 bases and J by 9 bases, and 15 bases separated the two germline ends. The CDR3 reads CASRRQTNGSPLHF. CDR3 in DNA: TGTGCCAGCAGGAGACAGACGAACGGTTCACCCCTCCACTTT. The full variable domain, with the rest looked up from reference TRBV13 and TRBJ1-6, is AAGVIQSPRHLIKEKRETATLKCYPIPRHDTVYWYQQGPGQDPQFLISFYEKMQSDKGSIPDRFSAQQFSDYHSELNMSSLELGDSALYFCASRRQTNGSPLHFGNGTRLTVT.

The V and J genes are TRBV6-5 and TRBJ2-1; TRBD2 matches 12 bases. CDR1 and CDR2 (germline): MNHEY, SVGAGI. The CDR3 spans 16 residues. The junction had 8 bases not matched to a gene; V was cut back by 2 bases and J by 9 bases. The CDR3 DNA reads TGTGCCAGCAGTTACAGGACTAGCGGGACTTGGGGTGAGCAGTTCTTC. It is translated as CASSYRTSGTWGEQFF.

The chain has TRBV12-3 or TRBV12-4 and TRBJ2-1; the D is unclear. CDR3 length equals 13 residues. V lost 1 base and J 4 bases, leaving 5 bases between the germline ends. This chain's CDR3 is CASSLVEYNEQFF. CDR3 nucleotides: TGTGCCAGCAGTTTAGTCGAGTACAATGAGCAGTTCTTC.

V and J are TRBV11-2 and TRBJ1-1; maybe TRBD1 (6 bases). V was cut by 5 bases and J by 0 bases, with 13 bases left in between. The CDR3 has 15 residues. CDR1 and CDR2 from the germline V gene are SGHAT and FQNNGV. This CDR3 is CASSTQGMMNTEAFF. CDR3 in DNA: TGTGCCAGCAGCACACAGGGCATGATGAACACTGAAGCTTTCTTT.

J is TRBJ1-5 and V is TRBV6-1, with 10 bases that match TRBD1. The V gene end was trimmed by 6 bases and the J gene end by 2 bases; junction bases not matched to a gene: 4. Looked up from germline, CDR1 is MNHNS and CDR2 is SASEGT. The CDR3 runs 15 residues. Here the CDR3 reads CASRRQGAGNQPQHF. The CDR3 DNA follows: TGTGCCAGCAGGCGACAGGGGGCGGGCAATCAGCCCCAGCATTTT.

The chain combines TRBV6-5 with TRBJ1-3, with D hard to call. Germline V gene data show CDR1 as MNHEY and CDR2 as SVGAGI. V was pared by 5 bases and J by 3 bases, with 11 bases between. The CDR3 has 14 residues. CDR3 residues: CASSMSGDGNTIYF. The CDR3 region has the DNA TGTGCCAGCAGTATGTCCGGGGATGGAAACACCATATATTTT.

In its sample, this clone was seen once. J is TRBJ2-1 and V is TRBV27, with TRBD2 matching 16 bases. V lost 6 bases, J lost 5 bases, and 10 bases stayed unmatched. The CDR3 has 18 amino acids. CDR1 is MNHEY, CDR2 SMNVEV, per germline (reference sequence). The CDR3, as DNA: TGTGCCAGCAGGCCGGGACTAGCGGGAGGGGAGCCCAACAATGAGCAGTTCTTC. Translation gives CASRPGLAGGEPNNEQFF.

This chain joins TRBV6-5 and TRBJ2-5, with a weak D call TRBD2 (5 bases). There are 12 residues in the CDR3. CDR1 and CDR2 from the germline V gene are MNHEY and SVGAGI. The germline V and J ends were trimmed by 4 bases and 3 bases, with 6 bases remaining between them. CDR3 residues: CASSFGEETQYF. The DNA for the CDR3 is TGTGCCAGCAGTTTCGGGGAAGAGACCCAGTACTTC.

The CDR3 loop reads CASSLEARASYEQYF. DNA for the CDR3: TGTGCCAGCAGCTTAGAAGCCAGGGCCTCCTACGAGCAGTACTTC. The chain is built from TRBV11-3 and TRBJ2-7; D is perhaps TRBD1 (5 bases). The germline V gene has CDR1 SGHNT and CDR2 YENEEA. V lost 0 bases and J lost 0, with 9 bases in between. This CDR3 contains 15 residues.

This clone was picked up a small number of times. This chain uses TRBV29-1 with TRBJ1-5; D is unclear. Germline V CDR1 and CDR2: SQVTM, ANQGSEA. There are 14 residues in the CDR3. V lost 2 bases and J 6 bases, leaving 14 bases between the germline ends. The DNA for the CDR3 is TGCAGCGTTGAAATCGGGAAGGAGGGTCAGCCCCAGCATTTT. Its protein product is CSVEIGKEGQPQHF.

The J gene is TRBJ1-2, the V gene TRBV7-9; 12 bases fit TRBD1. Germline V gives CDR1 SEHNR, CDR2 FQNEAQ (reference sequence). Trimming removed 2 bases from V and 8 bases from J; junction bases left unmatched: 6. This CDR3 spans 15 amino acids. The CDR3 coding sequence is TGTGCCAGCAGCTTAACCGGGACAGGGGGCGAGGGCTACACCTTC. It encodes CASSLTGTGGEGYTF. The full variable domain, with the rest looked up from reference TRBV7-9 and TRBJ1-2, is DTGVSQNPRHKITKRGQNVTFRCDPISEHNRLYWYRQTLGQGPEFLTYFQNEAQLEKSRLLSDRFSAERPKGSFSTLEIQRTEQGDSAMYLCASSLTGTGGEGYTFGSGTRLTVV.

V usage is TRBV4-3 and J usage is TRBJ2-1; possible D gene TRBD2, 5 bases. With 4 bases removed from V and 5 bases from J, the gap between germline ends came to 21 bases. There are 17 residues in the CDR3. Germline CDR1 is LGHNA and CDR2 is YSLEER. CDR3 sequence (DNA): TGCGCCAGCAGCCCCTGGTATGAGGGAGTGGGAAACAATGAGCAGTTCTTC. Residues: CASSPWYEGVGNNEQFF.